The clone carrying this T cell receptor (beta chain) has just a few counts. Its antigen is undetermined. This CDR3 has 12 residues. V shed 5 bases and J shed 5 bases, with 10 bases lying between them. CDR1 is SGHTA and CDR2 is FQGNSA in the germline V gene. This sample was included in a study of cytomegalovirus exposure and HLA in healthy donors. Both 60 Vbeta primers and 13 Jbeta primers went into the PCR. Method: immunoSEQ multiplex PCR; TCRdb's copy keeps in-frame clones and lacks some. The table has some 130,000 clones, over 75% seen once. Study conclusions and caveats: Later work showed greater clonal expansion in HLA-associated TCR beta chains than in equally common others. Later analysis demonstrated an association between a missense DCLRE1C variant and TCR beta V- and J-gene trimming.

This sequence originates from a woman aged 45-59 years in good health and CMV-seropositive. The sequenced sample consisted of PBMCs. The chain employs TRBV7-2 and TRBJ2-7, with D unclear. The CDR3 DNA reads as TGTGCCAGCAGCATGCGACGGGACGAGCAGTACTTC. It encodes CASSMRRDEQYF.